The 16 T cell receptor beta chains below all came from one sample that was sequenced in a study of T cell responses to AZD1222 COVID-19 vaccine (dated by TCRdb to 2020 to 2023). The protocol used for the library was the immunoSEQ multiplex PCR assay. In TCRdb, the immuneACCESS table is reduced to in-frame sequences with V and J assigned. These tables do not hold every clone; where another copy was compared, an unresolved V gene accounts for under half, and the others remain unexplained. This sample lists tens of thousands of clones; 75% to 95% were detected once. 4.5% of the sample rests with the top ten. The time point label, read with the paper, signifies: baseline before first vaccination. This sample's treatment or condition label indicates: meningococcal conjugate vaccine given as trial control. Material: peripheral blood, obtained on day 0 of MenACWY control vaccination. The origin of the receptors is an adult in good health.

CDR3 nucleotide sequence: TGTGCCAGCAGCTCCCGGCGGGGACAGCCGAACACTGAAGCTTTCTTT. Its translation: CASSSRRGQPNTEAFF. This chain connects TRBV7-9 to TRBJ1-1; TRBD1 aligns across 7 bases. The length of the CDR3 is 16 residues. V was clipped by 4 bases and J by 1 base; unmatched bases: 9. The germline V gene has CDR1 SEHNR and CDR2 FQNEAQ (reference sequence). The full variable domain, its missing parts supplied by reference TRBV7-9 and TRBJ1-1, is DTGVSQNPRHKITKRGQNVTFRCDPISEHNRLYWYRQTLGQGPEFLTYFQNEAQLEKSRLLSDRFSAERPKGSFSTLEIQRTEQGDSAMYLCASSSRRGQPNTEAFFGQGTRLTVV.

The chain uses TRBV11-1 and TRBJ1-1; D possibly corresponds to TRBD1 (5 bases). The V end was cut by 5 bases, the J end by 4 bases, with 11 bases between. In germline, CDR1 is SGHAT, CDR2 FQDESV (reference sequence). The CDR3 is 13 amino acids. This CDR3 is CASSPDGGTEAFF. The CDR3 region has the DNA TGTGCCAGCAGCCCGGACGGGGGCACTGAAGCTTTCTTT.

The chain joins TRBV5-1 to TRBJ1-2; the D gene is possibly TRBD1 (6 bases). Per the germline V gene, CDR1 is SGHRS and CDR2 is YFSETQ. The length of the CDR3 is 14 residues. Trimming took 3 bases from V and 5 from J, leaving 14 bases between them. The CDR3 here is CASSSEGGGYGYTF. The CDR3 bases are TGCGCCAGCAGCTCCGAAGGGGGAGGGTATGGCTACACCTTC.

The V gene is TRBV9, the J gene TRBJ1-4, with D perhaps matching TRBD1 (6 bases). V was clipped by 2 bases and J by 12 bases, with 20 bases between them. Germline CDR1 SGDLS, CDR2 YYNGEE. There are 15 residues in the CDR3. The CDR3 DNA follows: TGTGCCAGCAGCGTGTCGGGACAAACTAATGACGAACTGTTTTTT. Translated, it gives CASSVSGQTNDELFF.

The chain joins TRBV11-2 to TRBJ2-7, with a possible D match to TRBD2 (7 bases). This CDR3 spans 15 amino acids. CDR1 is SGHAT, CDR2 FQNNGV, per germline. The germline V and J ends were trimmed by 5 bases and 3 bases, with 17 bases remaining between them. The CDR3 region has the DNA TGTGCCAGCAGCCGGTCAGGGGAGGGTCACTACGAGCAGTACTTC. The encoded protein is CASSRSGEGHYEQYF.

This clone was detected only once. The CDR3: CASSEHGAKQPQHF. The CDR3 coding sequence is TGTGCCAGCAGTGAACACGGGGCTAAACAGCCCCAGCATTTT. This chain links TRBV2 with TRBJ1-5; tentative D call: TRBD1 (5 bases). Germline CDR1 and CDR2: SNHLY and FYNNEI. V lost 2 bases and J 7 bases, leaving 12 bases between the germline ends. The CDR3 contains 14 residues.

The gene calls are TRBV3-1 (or the pseudogene TRBV3-2) and TRBJ2-7; 7 nucleotides line up with TRBD2. The germline V gene has CDR1 LGHDT and CDR2 YNNKEL (reference sequence). The ends lost 4 bases at V and 3 bases at J; junction bases unmatched: 6. This CDR3 region has 14 residues. The CDR3 is CASSPVSGGYEQYF. The CDR3 nucleotides are TGTGCCAGCAGCCCCGTTTCGGGGGGCTACGAGCAGTACTTC.

This rearrangement joins TRBV6-5 to TRBJ2-4; TRBD2 matches 7 bases. This CDR3 has 12 amino acids. Germline V gene data show CDR1 as MNHEY and CDR2 as SVGAGI. V dropped 7 bases and J dropped 8; count of bases not matched to a gene: 5. CDR3 protein: CASTSGTYIQYF. As DNA, the CDR3 is TGTGCCAGCACCAGCGGGACGTACATTCAGTACTTC.

Comment on this clone: Compared with germline, one end of the junction differs, possibly owing to a read error. This chain links TRBV11-2 with TRBJ2-5, with no clear D. The CDR3 is made up of 15 amino acids. Germline assignment: CDR1 SGHAT and CDR2 FQNNGV. Written as DNA, the CDR3 is TGTGCCAGCAGGTTAGCCTTCGTATGGGGAGAGACCCAGTACTTC. Amino acid sequence: CASRLAFVWGETQYF.

The V gene is TRBV6-5, the J gene TRBJ2-7; D call uncertain. CDR1 and CDR2 (germline): MNHEY, SVGAGI. V was trimmed by 7 bases and J by 0 bases, leaving 7 bases between them. CDR3 length: 12 residues. The CDR3 region has the DNA TGTGCCAGCATTGGATTCTCCTACGAGCAGTACTTC. It translates to CASIGFSYEQYF.

The chain links TRBV5-1 to TRBJ2-1, with TRBD2 as a possible D gene (5 bases). This CDR3 is 13 amino acids long. The V end lost 4 bases, the J end lost 4 bases, and 9 bases lay between the germline ends. Germline values: CDR1 SGHRS, CDR2 YFSETQ. The CDR3 here is CASSEGKYNEQFF. The CDR3 region has the DNA TGCGCCAGCAGCGAGGGAAAATACAATGAGCAGTTCTTC.

As concerns this clone: The same CDR3 also results from other DNA sequences found in this sample. This CDR3 reads CASSFRGTDTQYF. The CDR3 DNA follows: TGTGCCAGCAGTTTTAGGGGTACAGATACGCAGTATTTT. The chain joins TRBV27 to TRBJ2-3; D might be TRBD1 (5 bases). The ends were cut back, 3 bases at V and 3 bases at J, with 7 bases in the middle. Germline V gene sequence: CDR1 MNHEY, CDR2 SMNVEV (reference sequence). This CDR3 spans 13 amino acids.

V and J are TRBV6-1 and TRBJ1-5; tentatively, D is TRBD1 (5 bases). Trimming took 2 bases from V and 0 from J, leaving 14 bases between them. Looked up from germline, CDR1 is MNHNS and CDR2 is SASEGT. The CDR3 is 17 amino acids. The CDR3 nucleotides read TGTGCCAGCAGTGAATTCAGGGCCGATCATAGCAATCAGCCCCAGCATTTT. This gives the protein CASSEFRADHSNQPQHF.

A few counts support this clone. The genes are TRBV9 and TRBJ1-5, with a possible D match to TRBD1 (5 bases). From germline, CDR1 is SGDLS and CDR2 YYNGEE. Deletions cut 3 bases from V and 5 bases from J, with 15 bases between. There are 15 residues in the CDR3. The CDR3 protein is CASSADGGGYQPQHF. The CDR3 nucleotides read TGTGCCAGCAGCGCGGATGGGGGGGGTTATCAGCCCCAGCATTTT.

This chain joins TRBV4-2 and TRBJ2-2; unclear D gene. Germline V gene lookup returns CDR1 LGHNA and CDR2 YNFKEQ. The CDR3 is 14 residues long. Between the trimmed V and J ends, which lost 0 bases and 6 bases, there was a span of 8 bases. As DNA, the CDR3 is TGTGCCAGCAGCCAAGATCGCGCTTCCGGGGAGCTGTTTTTT. Amino acids: CASSQDRASGELFF.

The chain recombines TRBV29-1 with TRBJ1-1, with TRBD1 as a possible D gene (5 bases). V gave up 2 bases and J gave up 0 bases, with 7 bases separating them. The CDR3 extends over 13 amino acids. Germline CDR1 and CDR2: SQVTM and ANQGSEA. CDR3 sequence: CSVEKDMNTEAFF. The CDR3 DNA follows: TGCAGCGTTGAAAAGGACATGAACACTGAAGCTTTCTTT.